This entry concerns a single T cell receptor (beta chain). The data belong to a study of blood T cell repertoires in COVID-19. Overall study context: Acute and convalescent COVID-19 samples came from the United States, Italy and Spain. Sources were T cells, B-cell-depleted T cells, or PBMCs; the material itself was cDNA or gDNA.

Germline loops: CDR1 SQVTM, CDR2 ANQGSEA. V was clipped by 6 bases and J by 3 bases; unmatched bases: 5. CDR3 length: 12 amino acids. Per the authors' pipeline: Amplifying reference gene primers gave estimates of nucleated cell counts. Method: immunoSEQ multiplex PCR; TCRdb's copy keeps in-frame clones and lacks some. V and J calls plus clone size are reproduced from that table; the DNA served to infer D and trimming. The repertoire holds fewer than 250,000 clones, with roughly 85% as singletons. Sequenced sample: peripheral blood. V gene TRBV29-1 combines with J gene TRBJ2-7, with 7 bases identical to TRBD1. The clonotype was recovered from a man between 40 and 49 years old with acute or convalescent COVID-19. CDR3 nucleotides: TGCAGCGTGCGAAGACAGGGCTACGAGCAGTACTTC. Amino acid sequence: CSVRRQGYEQYF.